This T cell receptor (beta chain) was observed in a study of cytomegalovirus exposure and HLA in healthy donors. Overall study findings and caveats: Among TCR beta chains of equal frequency, HLA-associated ones were more clonally expanded in a later analysis. A later analysis linked a missense DCLRE1C variant to TCR beta V- and J-gene trimming. Sequencing likely generated an artifact that appeared as a cluster of highly shared sequence variants.

Concerning this clone itself: No antigen is known for it.

Use of 60 Vbeta and 13 Jbeta primers characterized the PCR. Method: immunoSEQ multiplex PCR; TCRdb's copy keeps in-frame clones and lacks some. Of around 190,000 clones detected, about 85% appear once; the ten largest clones hold around 1.6%. The study sampled nominally healthy donors, though unrecorded immune exposures were likely. The V end was cut by 0 bases, the J end by 4 bases, with 16 bases between. The CDR3 has 16 amino acids. Germline-derived CDR1 and CDR2 are SGDLS and YYNGEE. Sequenced material: PBMCs. The sequence was collected from a woman in her forties or fifties in good health and CMV-seronegative. The chain is built from TRBV9 and TRBJ1-1; D possibly corresponds to TRBD1 (5 bases). The CDR3 sequence: CASSVGGRRVSTEAFF. CDR3 coding DNA: TGTGCCAGCAGCGTAGGGGGCCGTCGGGTTAGCACTGAAGCTTTCTTT.